Each of the 26 T cell receptor beta chains below was sequenced from the same sample in a study of blood T cells in healthy people across ages. Primers used in a second PCR of roughly 7 to 12 cycles were a sample-barcoded 5' primer and a J-beta primer mix. TCRdb called the 5' RACE reads again in MiXCR, with one record for every CDR3 protein. The profile shows about 1.4 million distinct CDR3 sequences, around 59% of them singletons. The sample consisted of blood. Receptors were obtained from a man aged 18 to 29 in good health.

As DNA, the CDR3 is TGTGCCAGCAGTAAGAGGCTAGCGGGCCCACCCACAGATACGCAGTATTTT. This codes for CASSKRLAGPPTDTQYF. The rearrangement uses TRBV6-1 and TRBJ2-3, with TRBD2 matching 8 bases. The CDR3 extends over 17 amino acids. Trimming at V came to 5 bases and at J to 2 bases, leaving 12 bases not matched to a gene. Looked up from germline, CDR1 is MNHNS and CDR2 is SASEGT.

V gene TRBV6-5 combines with J gene TRBJ1-4, with TRBD1 matching over 7 bases. Germline V lookup: CDR1 MNHEY, CDR2 SVGAGI. This CDR3 region has 15 residues. The trim removed 6 bases at V and 6 bases at J, leaving 10 bases unmatched. The CDR3 is CASRERTGADEKLFF. The CDR3 DNA is TGTGCCAGCAGGGAGAGAACAGGGGCTGATGAAAAACTGTTTTTT.

J is TRBJ2-3 and V is TRBV9; D is uncertain. The germline V gene has CDR1 SGDLS and CDR2 YYNGEE. The V end was cut by 0 bases, the J end by 5 bases, with 13 bases between. This CDR3 spans 15 amino acids. CDR3 protein: CASSVGTPYKDTQYF. The CDR3 nucleotides are TGTGCCAGCAGCGTAGGAACGCCTTACAAAGATACGCAGTATTTT. Full variable domain (remainder filled in from reference TRBV9 and TRBJ2-3): DSGVTQTPKHLITATGQRVTLRCSPRSGDLSVYWYQQSLDQGLQFLIQYYNGEERAKGNILERFSAQQFPDLHSELNLSSLELGDSALYFCASSVGTPYKDTQYFGPGTRLTVL.

The genes are TRBV21-1 and TRBJ2-7; the DNA was not compared with TRBD1, the D call given in the table. TRBV21-1 is recorded as a pseudogene. The length of the CDR3 is 13 residues. The CDR3 DNA reads TGTGCCAGCACCAGGGACACCAACTACGAGCAGTACTTC. Its translation is CASTRDTNYEQYF.

The rearrangement joins TRBV20-1 to TRBJ2-1, with 10 bases that match TRBD2. Germline CDR1 reads DFQATT; CDR2 reads SNEGSKA (reference sequence). This CDR3 region has 16 residues. The CDR3 region is CSDPLAGADPYNEQFF. CDR3 nucleotide sequence: TGCAGCGACCCCCTAGCGGGAGCCGACCCCTACAATGAGCAGTTCTTC.

This clonotype has only a few counts. The genes are TRBV12-3 or TRBV12-4 and TRBJ1-2, with D possibly TRBD1 on 5 matching bases. This CDR3 contains 15 residues. Trimming pared 5 bases from V and 0 bases from J, leaving 13 bases between. The CDR3 region is CASSPGLTANYGYTF. DNA for the CDR3: TGTGCCAGCAGTCCGGGACTGACCGCTAACTATGGCTACACCTTC.

This clonotype was seen a handful of times. This chain connects TRBV29-1 to TRBJ1-2; TRBD1 aligns across 11 bases. Per germline, CDR1 SQVTM and CDR2 ANQGSEA. The CDR3 covers 14 residues. J lost 4 bases, V lost 4 bases, and 5 bases had no gene match. The DNA for the CDR3 is TGCAGCGTTGCGCGGACAGGGGGCAGCTATGGCTACACCTTC. Protein: CSVARTGGSYGYTF. Based on the CDR3 plus reference TRBV29-1 and TRBJ1-2, the full variable domain is SAVISQKPSRDICQRGTSLTIQCQVDSQVTMMFWYRQQPGQSLTLIATANQGSEATYESGFVIDKFPISRPNLTFSTLTVSNMSPEDSSIYLCSVARTGGSYGYTFGSGTRLTVV.

This clonotype has more than one count but fewer than ten. The chain combines TRBV25-1 with TRBJ1-2; 8 nucleotides align to TRBD1. CDR1 is MGHDK and CDR2 is SYGVNS in the germline V gene. Trimming removed 5 bases from V and 7 bases from J; junction bases left unmatched: 3. This CDR3 has 12 amino acids. This chain's CDR3 is CASSQGAVGYTF. Here the CDR3 DNA reads TGTGCCAGCAGTCAGGGGGCTGTTGGCTACACCTTC.

The rearrangement joins TRBV20-1 to TRBJ2-7, with D unclear. This CDR3 region has 14 residues. Between the trimmed V and J ends, which lost 0 bases and 4 bases, there was a span of 13 bases. The germline V gene encodes CDR1 DFQATT and CDR2 SNEGSKA (reference sequence). This CDR3 is CSARDLKGRYEQYF. CDR3 nucleotides: TGCAGTGCTAGAGATCTAAAGGGCAGATACGAGCAGTACTTC.

This sequence joins TRBV5-6 and TRBJ1-6, with D unclear. This CDR3 is 14 amino acids long. The ends were cut back, 6 bases at V and 4 bases at J, with 11 bases in the middle. From germline, CDR1 is SGHDT and CDR2 YYEEEE. The CDR3 reads CASNGPEYNSPLHF. For the CDR3, the DNA is TGTGCCAGCAACGGGCCGGAGTATAATTCACCCCTCCACTTT.

Written as DNA, the CDR3 is TGTGCCAGCAACCCCGGGACCCACAATGAGCAGTTCTTC. As protein: CASNPGTHNEQFF. The genes are TRBV6-5 and TRBJ2-1, with D perhaps given as TRBD1 or TRBD2 (5 bases each). This CDR3 contains 13 residues. Trimming took 7 bases from V and 5 from J, leaving 12 bases between them. CDR1 and CDR2 from the germline V gene are MNHEY and SVGAGI.

The J gene is TRBJ1-1, the V gene TRBV29-1; 12 bases are shared with TRBD1. The junction had 10 bases not matched to a gene; V was cut back by 4 bases and J by 4 bases. The CDR3 runs to 16 residues. CDR1 and CDR2 (germline): SQVTM, ANQGSEA. The CDR3 DNA follows: TGCAGCGTTGTACCTCCGGGACAGGGGGCGATCACTGAAGCTTTCTTT. This sequence encodes CSVVPPGQGAITEAFF.

The genes are TRBV12-3 or TRBV12-4 and TRBJ1-2; weak D call: TRBD1 (5 bases). V dropped 3 bases and J dropped 8 bases, with 19 bases sitting between them. The CDR3 extends over 15 amino acids. The chain's CDR3 is CASSFSYRPLWGYTF. CDR3 bases: TGTGCCAGCAGTTTTTCGTACAGGCCCTTGTGGGGCTACACCTTC.

The chain joins TRBV6-5 to TRBJ2-5; D is possibly TRBD1 or TRBD2 (6 bases each). The V gene lost 2 bases and the J gene lost 4 bases, with 29 bases spanning the gap. Per germline, CDR1 MNHEY and CDR2 SVGAGI. This CDR3 has 20 residues. The CDR3 nucleotides are TGTGCCAGCAGTTACCCCTCCCGAATATGGGGGGCTGTGATGCGAGAGACCCAGTACTTC. Its protein product is CASSYPSRIWGAVMRETQYF.

The rearrangement joins TRBV5-1 to TRBJ2-3; no definite D call. V lost 5 bases and J lost 1, with 23 bases in between. Germline V lookup: CDR1 SGHRS, CDR2 YFSETQ. CDR3 size: 18 residues. The CDR3 DNA is TGCGCCAGCAGAGCCCCCAGCGCCCTGGGGTCTGGCACAGATACGCAGTATTTT. Protein: CASRAPSALGSGTDTQYF.

V is TRBV27 and J is TRBJ2-7; TRBD1 agrees at 7 bases. Losses at the gene ends were 5 bases for V and 2 bases for J; bases not matched to a gene: 6. Germline CDR1 reads MNHEY; CDR2 reads SMNVEV (reference sequence). This CDR3 contains 14 residues. The CDR3 loop is CASSKTGSPYEQYF. For the CDR3, the DNA is TGTGCCAGCAGTAAGACAGGGTCCCCCTACGAGCAGTACTTC.

The V call is TRBV12-3 or TRBV12-4, the J call TRBJ2-6; D gene unclear. V was trimmed by 2 bases and J by 0 bases, leaving 8 bases between them. CDR3 length: 16 amino acids. CDR3 sequence: CASSLFERSGANVLTF. As DNA, the CDR3 is TGTGCCAGCAGTTTATTTGAACGCTCTGGGGCCAACGTCCTGACTTTC.

The rearrangement uses TRBV4-2 and TRBJ1-2; 7 bases line up with TRBD1. Germline lookup yields CDR1 LGHNA and CDR2 YNFKEQ. This CDR3 has 18 residues. V gave up 0 bases and J gave up 4 bases; unmatched junction bases: 14. The CDR3: CASSQDRVAGGRVYGYTF. The CDR3, as DNA: TGTGCCAGCAGCCAAGATCGAGTGGCAGGGGGAAGAGTCTATGGCTACACCTTC.

The chain carries TRBV2 and TRBJ2-1; 8 nucleotides align to TRBD2. The CDR3 has 15 residues. V lost 5 bases to trimming and J lost 9 bases; unmatched junction nucleotides: 12. Germline CDR1 SNHLY, CDR2 FYNNEI. The CDR3: CASSPSRTSQSEQFF. Here the CDR3 DNA reads TGTGCCAGCAGTCCATCCCGGACTAGCCAGAGTGAGCAGTTCTTC.

A few counts support this clonotype. The genes are TRBV28 and TRBJ1-2; D is unresolved. The CDR3 length is 12 residues. Trimming removed 9 bases at V and 2 bases at J, with 10 bases between. The germline V gene encodes CDR1 MDHEN and CDR2 SYDVKM. The CDR3 region has the DNA TGTGCCAGTGCCCCCAGCAACTATGGCTACACCTTC. Translation: CASAPSNYGYTF.

The rearrangement joins TRBV5-1 to TRBJ1-1; D is undetermined. Germline V lookup: CDR1 SGHRS, CDR2 YFSETQ. This CDR3 has 15 residues. V was pared by 4 bases and J by 5 bases, with 18 bases between. The CDR3 loop is CASSPVGEGITEAFF. The DNA of the CDR3 is TGCGCCAGCAGCCCAGTTGGGGAGGGCATAACTGAAGCTTTCTTT.

The genes are TRBV29-1 and TRBJ2-7; D may correspond to TRBD1 or TRBD2 (6 bases each). The CDR3 spans 14 residues. CDR1 and CDR2 (germline): SQVTM, ANQGSEA. Trimming cost V 0 bases and J 6 bases, with 15 bases left between them. The CDR3 protein is CSVEDPQGTSEQYF. CDR3 DNA: TGCAGCGTTGAAGACCCTCAGGGGACTTCCGAGCAGTACTTC.

The J gene is TRBJ1-5, the V gene TRBV12-3 or TRBV12-4; TRBD1 is a possible D gene (6 bases). The V end lost 0 bases, the J end lost 6 bases, and 12 bases lay between the germline ends. The CDR3 covers 15 residues. The CDR3 region is CASSLAFRRGQPQHF. The CDR3 coding sequence is TGTGCCAGCAGTTTAGCTTTCCGCAGGGGTCAGCCCCAGCATTTT.

The chain carries TRBV7-2 and TRBJ2-3, with D tentatively TRBD2 (6 bases). V was pared by 0 bases and J by 3 bases, with 10 bases between. Germline V gene data show CDR1 as SGHTA and CDR2 as FQGNSA. The CDR3 totals 15 residues. CDR3 sequence reads: CASSLAAGTTDTQYF. The CDR3, as DNA: TGTGCCAGCAGCTTAGCGGCGGGAACTACAGATACGCAGTATTTT. The whole variable domain, filled in from reference TRBV7-2 and TRBJ2-3, reads GAGVSQSPSNKVTEKGKDVELRCDPISGHTALYWYRQSLGQGLEFLIYFQGNSAPDKSGLPSDRFSAERTGGSVSTLTIQRTQQEDSAVYLCASSLAAGTTDTQYFGPGTRLTVL.

This chain uses TRBV9 with TRBJ2-2; no firm D call. CDR1 is SGDLS, CDR2 YYNGEE, per germline. Trimming took 1 base from V and 5 from J, leaving 9 bases between them. This CDR3 has 14 residues. CDR3: CASSVRSTTGELFF. The CDR3 DNA reads as TGTGCCAGCAGCGTACGAAGTACAACCGGGGAGCTGTTTTTT.

This clonotype was picked up a small number of times. The chain employs TRBV4-2 and TRBJ2-3; D gene uncertain. Germline assignment: CDR1 LGHNA and CDR2 YNFKEQ. The CDR3 is made up of 17 amino acids. Deletions cut 1 base from V and 6 bases from J, with 20 bases between. The CDR3 nucleotides read TGTGCCAGCAGCCAAGGACTGGCTCATGGGGTCGGTGATACGCAGTATTTT. Translated, it gives CASSQGLAHGVGDTQYF.